The 21 T cell receptor beta chains presented below share a single source sample, sequenced in a study of Graves' ophthalmopathy and Graves' hyperthyroidism listed by TCRdb under 2018. Sequencing was performed on an Illumina HiSeq 2000. For repertoire sequencing, the TCR beta CDR3 regions were amplified from RNA transcripts. A first-round RT-PCR used HTBI primers with the Qiagen OneStep RT-PCR kit, followed by a second-round multiplex PCR, size selection and purification. TCRdb took the public reads, trimmed them with fastp at Q25, ran MiXCR for clone calling and kept in-frame beta chains. CDR3 protein duplicates are merged, each entry listing the most common genes and DNA. The sample data list roughly 1.1 million distinct CDR3 sequences, and less than 45% of these were observed just once. 11% of the sample lies in the top ten. Sequenced input: peripheral blood or thyroid tissue (not recorded which). These receptors all come from an adult man with Graves' hyperthyroidism.

This clonotype occurred a few times. The chain links TRBV6-5 to TRBJ2-7; 12 bases map to TRBD2. CDR3 length equals 17 residues. Germline CDR1 MNHEY, CDR2 SVGAGI. The V gene end was trimmed by 5 bases and the J gene end by 4 bases; junction bases not matched to a gene: 12. CDR3 in DNA: TGTGCCAGCAGTCCGCTAGCGGGGGGGCTTGCTTTATACGAGCAGTACTTC. This codes for CASSPLAGGLALYEQYF.

V and J are TRBV9 and TRBJ1-5, with D possibly matching TRBD1 (6 bases). From germline, CDR1 is SGDLS and CDR2 YYNGEE. The length of the CDR3 is 15 residues. The germline V and J ends were trimmed by 7 bases and 5 bases, with 19 bases remaining between them. The CDR3 nucleotides read TGTGCCAGCGCGGGAAGGGCAGGGGAGGATCAGCCCCAGCATTTT. Encoded protein: CASAGRAGEDQPQHF.

This chain links TRBV12-3 or TRBV12-4 with TRBJ1-4; TRBD1 agrees at 7 bases. Unmatched junction bases numbered 6, after V lost 4 bases and J lost 7 bases. The CDR3 sequence is 14 residues long. The CDR3 sequence: CASSYDRDREKLFF. CDR3 bases: TGTGCCAGCAGTTACGACAGGGATCGTGAAAAACTGTTTTTT.

A word on this clonotype: This could be a read error, since a much larger clone is one nucleotide away. The J gene is TRBJ2-7, the V gene TRBV4-1; D gene unclear. The germline CDR1 and CDR2 sequences are MGHRA and YSYEKL. Between the trimmed V and J ends, which lost 1 base and 13 bases, there was a span of 11 bases. This CDR3 spans 11 amino acids. Written as DNA, the CDR3 is TGCGCCAGCAGCCAAGGAAATTGGCACTACTTC. It encodes CASSQGNWHYF.

The rearrangement uses TRBV2 and TRBJ1-2; D gene ambiguous. The germline V gene encodes CDR1 SNHLY and CDR2 FYNNEI. The CDR3 has 14 residues. V gave up 4 bases and J gave up 5 bases, with 14 bases separating them. Here the CDR3 reads CASSGGSHAYGYTF. The CDR3 DNA reads as TGTGCCAGCAGTGGGGGATCTCACGCGTATGGCTACACCTTC. Full variable domain (rest looked up from reference TRBV2 and TRBJ1-2): EPEVTQTPSHQVTQMGQEVILRCVPISNHLYFYWYRQILGQKVEFLVSFYNNEISEKSEIFDDQFSVERPDGSNFTLKIRSTKLEDSAMYFCASSGGSHAYGYTFGSGTRLTVV.

The genes are TRBV7-9 and TRBJ1-4, with D hard to call. Looked up from germline, CDR1 is SEHNR and CDR2 is FQNEAQ (reference sequence). V dropped 5 bases and J dropped 3 bases, with 10 bases sitting between them. The CDR3 has 14 residues. CDR3 DNA sequence: TGTGCCAGCAGCCTACGGAGTCCTAATGAAAAACTGTTTTTT. Amino acids: CASSLRSPNEKLFF. The variable domain in full, completed from reference TRBV7-9 and TRBJ1-4, reads DTGVSQNPRHKITKRGQNVTFRCDPISEHNRLYWYRQTLGQGPEFLTYFQNEAQLEKSRLLSDRFSAERPKGSFSTLEIQRTEQGDSAMYLCASSLRSPNEKLFFGSGTQLSVL.

This clonotype was recorded many times. The chain joins TRBV10-3 to TRBJ2-7; D is perhaps TRBD1 or TRBD2 (5 bases each). CDR1 and CDR2 from the germline V gene are ENHRY and SYGVKD. The CDR3 consists of 11 residues. The germline V and J ends were trimmed by 10 bases and 7 bases, with 14 bases remaining between them. In DNA, the CDR3 is TGTGCCACGGGGCGGTCTGAAGAGCAGTACTTC. It translates to CATGRSEEQYF.

The chain uses TRBV29-1 and TRBJ2-5, with 7 bases matching TRBD1. The CDR3 loop spans 17 amino acids. The junction had 18 bases not matched to a gene; V was cut back by 7 bases and J by 1 base. The germline V gene encodes CDR1 SQVTM and CDR2 ANQGSEA. The DNA of the CDR3 is TGCAGCGCCCGCGGGCAGGGGGTTAGCTTGTTCCAAGAGACCCAGTACTTC. Its protein product is CSARGQGVSLFQETQYF. The full variable domain, with the rest looked up from reference TRBV29-1 and TRBJ2-5, is SAVISQKPSRDICQRGTSLTIQCQVDSQVTMMFWYRQQPGQSLTLIATANQGSEATYESGFVIDKFPISRPNLTFSTLTVSNMSPEDSSIYLCSARGQGVSLFQETQYFGPGTRLLVL.

The CDR3 reads CASSPARAAYEQYF. The CDR3 nucleotides are TGTGCCAGCAGTCCCGCACGGGCCGCCTACGAGCAGTACTTC. J is TRBJ2-7 and V is TRBV7-2; D unresolved. The CDR3 extends over 14 amino acids. Per germline, CDR1 SGHTA and CDR2 FQGNSA. Trimming took 6 bases from V and 2 from J, leaving 14 bases between them. Full variable domain (missing parts from reference TRBV7-2 and TRBJ2-7): GAGVSQSPSNKVTEKGKDVELRCDPISGHTALYWYRQSLGQGLEFLIYFQGNSAPDKSGLPSDRFSAERTGGSVSTLTIQRTQQEDSAVYLCASSPARAAYEQYFGPGTRLTVT.

Ten or more counts support this clonotype. The chain couples TRBV13 to TRBJ2-7, with TRBD2 identical over 9 bases. The V gene end was trimmed by 2 bases and the J gene end by 1 base; junction bases not matched to a gene: 3. Germline V CDR1 and CDR2: PRHDT, FYEKMQ (reference sequence). This CDR3 spans 15 amino acids. The CDR3 sequence is CASSLSGRPSYEQYF. CDR3 nucleotide sequence: TGTGCCAGCAGCTTAAGCGGGAGGCCTTCCTACGAGCAGTACTTC.

J is TRBJ1-3 and V is TRBV19; D not certain. Trimming removed 7 bases from V and 0 bases from J, with 13 bases in between. The CDR3 is 15 residues long. CDR1 is LNHDA, CDR2 SQIVND, per germline (reference sequence). This chain's CDR3 is CASTEERDSGNTIYF. The CDR3 bases are TGTGCCAGTACCGAGGAACGGGACTCTGGAAACACCATATATTTT.

This clonotype has only a few counts. The rearrangement joins TRBV11-2 to TRBJ2-7; D is possibly TRBD1 or TRBD2 (6 bases each). V lost 5 bases and J lost 5, with 22 bases in between. The CDR3 is 16 amino acids. Germline assignment: CDR1 SGHAT and CDR2 FQNNGV. The CDR3, as DNA: TGTGCCAGCAGCGCCGGAGGGGGACAACTCTCTGACGAGCAGTACTTC. As protein: CASSAGGGQLSDEQYF.

The CDR3 spells CSAPFWGLRNTIYF. CDR3 sequence (DNA): TGCAGTGCCCCCTTTTGGGGTCTTAGAAACACCATATATTTT. The chain joins TRBV20-1 to TRBJ1-3; no firm D call. CDR3 length: 14 amino acids. Germline CDR1 and CDR2: DFQATT and SNEGSKA (reference sequence). Deletions cut 6 bases from V and 5 bases from J, with 17 bases between.

This clonotype was seen ten or more times. The J gene is TRBJ1-1, the V gene TRBV7-2; D is perhaps TRBD1 (5 bases). Deletions cut 2 bases from V and 1 base from J, with 11 bases between. The CDR3 has 15 residues. CDR1 and CDR2 from the germline V gene are SGHTA and FQGNSA. Here the CDR3 DNA reads TGTGCCAGCAGCTTAACCGTGACAGCGAACACTGAAGCTTTCTTT. Protein sequence: CASSLTVTANTEAFF.

This clonotype was recorded at least ten times. The V and J genes are TRBV10-1 and TRBJ1-1, with 9 positions matching TRBD1. This CDR3 is built from 14 residues. Germline V gene lookup returns CDR1 WNHNN and CDR2 SYGVQD (reference sequence). The J segment lost 1 base and the V segment lost 4 bases, leaving 1 base of the junction unmatched. The CDR3 DNA is TGCGCCAGCAGTGGGGACAGGGCGAACACTGAAGCTTTCTTT. Residues: CASSGDRANTEAFF.

A few counts support this clonotype. One end of the junction is discordant with germline, which a read error may explain. The CDR3 DNA sequence: TGTGCCAGCAGTGAAGCGTGGAGCGACGGGACAGGGAATGAAAAACTGTTTTTT. This gives the protein CASSEAWSDGTGNEKLFF. The rearrangement uses TRBV10-2 and TRBJ1-4, with 9 positions matching TRBD1. The CDR3 has 18 amino acids. The germline gives CDR1 WSHSY, CDR2 SAAADI.

The chain has TRBV6-5 and TRBJ1-5; TRBD1 agrees at 7 bases. In germline, CDR1 is MNHEY, CDR2 SVGAGI. Trimming took 4 bases from V and 11 from J; bases not matched to a gene: 11. The CDR3 runs to 14 residues. DNA of the CDR3: TGTGCCAGCAGTTTCGACAGGGCGGGTGAGACCCAGCATTTT. Its translation is CASSFDRAGETQHF.

This chain connects TRBV14 to TRBJ1-6; no definite D call. Germline values: CDR1 SGHDN, CDR2 FVKESK. The V gene lost 0 bases and the J gene lost 14 bases, with 5 bases spanning the gap. There are 11 residues in the CDR3. The CDR3 spells CASSQDRTLHF. The DNA of the CDR3 is TGTGCCAGCAGCCAAGATCGAACCCTCCACTTT.

The chain employs TRBV18 and TRBJ1-1; D is unclear. V gave up 1 base and J gave up 1 base, with 10 bases separating them. This CDR3 comprises 15 residues. CDR1 is KGHSH and CDR2 is LQKENI in the germline V gene. The CDR3 DNA is TGTGCCAGCTCACCACTCGGGCAGTCGAACACTGAAGCTTTCTTT. Translation: CASSPLGQSNTEAFF.

This clonotype was found many times. This chain uses TRBV20-1 with TRBJ2-6; TRBD1 matches 7 bases. Germline V lookup: CDR1 DFQATT, CDR2 SNEGSKA (reference sequence). CDR3 length: 16 residues. Germline trimming cut 6 bases from V and 0 bases from J; bases unmatched to any gene: 8. In DNA, the CDR3 is TGCAGTGCCAGCCACAGGGGAATCTCTGGGGCCAACGTCCTGACTTTC. Translated, it gives CSASHRGISGANVLTF.

This clonotype showed up many times. V usage is TRBV7-2 and J usage is TRBJ2-7, with D possibly being TRBD2 (5 bases). Germline CDR1 reads SGHTA; CDR2 reads FQGNSA. V was trimmed by 0 bases and J by 3 bases, leaving 12 bases between them. This CDR3 has 15 residues. DNA of the CDR3: TGTGCCAGCAGCTTAGCGGTGACTACCTACTACGAGCAGTACTTC. Translated, it gives CASSLAVTTYYEQYF.